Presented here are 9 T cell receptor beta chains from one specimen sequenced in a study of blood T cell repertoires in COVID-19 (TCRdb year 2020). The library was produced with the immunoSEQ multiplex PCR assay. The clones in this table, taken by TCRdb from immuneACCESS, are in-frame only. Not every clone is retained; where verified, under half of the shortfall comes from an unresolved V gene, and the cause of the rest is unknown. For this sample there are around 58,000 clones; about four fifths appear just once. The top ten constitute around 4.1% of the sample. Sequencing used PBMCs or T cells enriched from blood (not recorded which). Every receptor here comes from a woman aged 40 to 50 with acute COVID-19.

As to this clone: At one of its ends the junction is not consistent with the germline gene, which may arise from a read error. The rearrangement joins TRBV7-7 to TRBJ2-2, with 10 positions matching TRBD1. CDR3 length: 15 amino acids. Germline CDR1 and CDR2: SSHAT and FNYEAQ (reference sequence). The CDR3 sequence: CASSLGQGMTGELFF. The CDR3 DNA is TGTGCTAGCAGCCTGGGACAGGGGATGACCGGGGAGCTGTTTTTT.

DNA of the CDR3: TGTGCCAGCAGTTTATCACTAGCGGCCTCCTACAATGAGCAGTTCTTC. It translates to CASSLSLAASYNEQFF. The rearrangement uses TRBV27 and TRBJ2-1; 8 bases are a match to TRBD2. CDR1 MNHEY and CDR2 SMNVEV come from the germline V gene (reference sequence). The CDR3 sequence is 16 residues long. Trimming took 0 bases from V and 0 from J; bases not matched to a gene: 1.

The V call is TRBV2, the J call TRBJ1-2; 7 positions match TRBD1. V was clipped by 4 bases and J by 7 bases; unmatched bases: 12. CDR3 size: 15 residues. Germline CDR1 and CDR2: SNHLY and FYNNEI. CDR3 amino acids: CASSVRQGKGFGYTF. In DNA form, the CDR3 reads TGTGCCAGCAGTGTCCGACAGGGAAAGGGGTTTGGCTACACCTTC.

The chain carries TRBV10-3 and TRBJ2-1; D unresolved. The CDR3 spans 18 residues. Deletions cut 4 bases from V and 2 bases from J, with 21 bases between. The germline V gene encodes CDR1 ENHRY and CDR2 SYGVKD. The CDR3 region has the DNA TGTGCCATCAGTGTCGATGAACAGTCTCCTACGCCCTACAATGAGCAGTTCTTC. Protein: CAISVDEQSPTPYNEQFF.

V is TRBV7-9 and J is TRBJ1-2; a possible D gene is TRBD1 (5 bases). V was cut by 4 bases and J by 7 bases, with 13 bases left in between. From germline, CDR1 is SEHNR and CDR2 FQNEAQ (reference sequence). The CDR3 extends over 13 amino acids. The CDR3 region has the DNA TGTGCCAGCAGCTCTCAGGGTCCCACTGGCTACACCTTC. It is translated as CASSSQGPTGYTF.

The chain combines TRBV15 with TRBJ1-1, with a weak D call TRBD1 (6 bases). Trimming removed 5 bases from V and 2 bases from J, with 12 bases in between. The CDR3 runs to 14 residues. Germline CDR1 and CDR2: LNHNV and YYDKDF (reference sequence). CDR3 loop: CATSLSGTNTEAFF. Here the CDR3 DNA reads TGTGCCACCAGCTTGTCCGGGACAAACACTGAAGCTTTCTTT.

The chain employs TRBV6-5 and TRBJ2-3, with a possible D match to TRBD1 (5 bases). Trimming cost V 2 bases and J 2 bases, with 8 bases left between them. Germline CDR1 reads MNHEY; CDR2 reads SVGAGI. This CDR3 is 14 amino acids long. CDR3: CASSYGASTDTQYF. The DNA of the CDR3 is TGTGCCAGCAGTTACGGGGCCTCCACAGATACGCAGTATTTT.

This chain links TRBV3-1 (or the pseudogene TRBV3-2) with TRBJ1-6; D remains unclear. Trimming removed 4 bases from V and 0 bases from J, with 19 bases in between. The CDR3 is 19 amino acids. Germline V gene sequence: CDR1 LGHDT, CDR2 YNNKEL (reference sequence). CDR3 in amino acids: CASSPARPGISSYNSPLHF. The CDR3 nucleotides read TGTGCCAGCAGCCCGGCACGGCCGGGGATCAGCTCCTATAATTCACCCCTCCACTTT.

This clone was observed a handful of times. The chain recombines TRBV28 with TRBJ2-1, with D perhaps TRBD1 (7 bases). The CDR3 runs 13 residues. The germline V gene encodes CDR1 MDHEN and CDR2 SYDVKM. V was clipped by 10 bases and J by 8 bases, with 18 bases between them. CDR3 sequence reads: CATTGRLRDEQFF. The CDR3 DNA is TGTGCCACGACAGGGAGGCTTAGGGATGAGCAGTTCTTC.